This TCR beta chain was documented in a study of blood T cell repertoires in COVID-19 (TCRdb year 2020). Notes on the research overall: Collaborator samples came from the United States, Italy and Spain and covered acute and convalescent phases of COVID-19. HLA class I and class II types, where available, came from metadata supplied by the sample provider rather than from assay-based typing. The samples were drawn from two sources: the first 160 participants of the ongoing ImmuneRACE study, and 1,200 or so subjects contributed by 6 global collaborators. The prospective study material was composed of cDNA or gDNA derived from T cells, B-cell-depleted T cells, or PBMCs. The dataset comprised deeply sampled blood TCRbeta repertoires from subjects exposed to, actively infected with, or recovered from COVID-19. The repertoires were released in a freely available public database intended as a resource for research on the immune response to SARS-CoV-2. Nearly every sample came with metadata listing a de-identified subject ID, COVID-19 status, age in years and sex.

Each collaborating institution followed its own protocols to collect whole blood in K2EDTA tubes. For TCRbeta analysis, collaborator samples were shipped as frozen whole blood, as isolated PBMCs, or as DNA extracted from either sample type. The V end gives up 2 bases and the J end 6 bases, leaving 10 bases in the junction not matched to a gene. Via the germline V gene, CDR1 is SGHRS and CDR2 YFSETQ. The CDR3 starts with the cysteine, ends with the phenylalanine, and has 16 residues. CDR3 DNA only is kept here, 48 bases in frame from base 1. TCRbeta CDR3 regions were amplified from genomic DNA using the immunoSEQ Assay, a bias-controlled multiplex PCR. Concerning the study's data processing: The number of nucleated cells in each sample was estimated by amplification of reference gene primers within the assay. To quantify the absolute abundance of each unique TCRbeta CDR3 rearrangement, sequence reads were collapsed and filtered. For each sample, productive Simpson clonality was calculated as the square root of Simpson's diversity index across productive rearrangements. Held by TCRdb, this immuneACCESS table contains in-frame sequences only and omits some clones. Under half of the omission traces to an unresolved V gene where checked; the cause of the rest is unknown. The D gene and trimming were derived from the DNA, and the V and J assignments and clone size from that table. The sample data list 120,000 to 150,000 clones, and approximately 86% of these were observed just once. Of the sample, about 3.2% is held by the ten largest clones.

Study-wide findings and limitations: The quantity of clinical and demographic metadata differed by source and by participant and was supplied without curation.

Only one count was recorded for this clone. This clone's antigen is unknown. Per-nucleotide qualities are absent, and no much larger clonotype sits a single base away. This TCR was recovered from a woman aged 40 to 55 with active or convalescent COVID-19. Recombination connected TRBV5-1 to TRBJ2-1, and TRBD1 aligns with 8 junction nucleotides. Sequenced material: peripheral blood. In nucleotide form, the sequence is TGCGCCAGCAGCTTCAGGACAGGGTCACCTGGCAATGAGCAGTTCTTC. Its product reads: CASSFRTGSPGNEQFF. The CDR3, completed at both ends by the reference TRBV5-1 and TRBJ2-1 genes, gives the full variable domain KAGVTQTPRYLIKTRGQQVTLSCSPISGHRSVSWYQQTPGQGLQFLFEYFSETQRNKGNFPGRFSGRQFSNSRSEMNVSTLELGDSALYLCASSFRTGSPGNEQFFGPGTRLTVL.